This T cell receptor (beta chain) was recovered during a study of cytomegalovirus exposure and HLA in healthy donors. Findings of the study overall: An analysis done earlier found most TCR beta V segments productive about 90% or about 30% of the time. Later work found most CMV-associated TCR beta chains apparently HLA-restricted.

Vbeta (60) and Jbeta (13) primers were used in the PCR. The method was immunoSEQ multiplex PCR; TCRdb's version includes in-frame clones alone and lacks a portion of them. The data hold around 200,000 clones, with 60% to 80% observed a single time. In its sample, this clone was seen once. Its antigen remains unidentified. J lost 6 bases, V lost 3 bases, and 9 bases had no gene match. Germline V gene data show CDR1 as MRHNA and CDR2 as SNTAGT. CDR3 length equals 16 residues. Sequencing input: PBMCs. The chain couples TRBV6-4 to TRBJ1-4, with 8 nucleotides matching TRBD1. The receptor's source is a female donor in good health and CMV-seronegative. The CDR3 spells CASSESDRVHDEKLFF. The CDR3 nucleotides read TGTGCCAGCAGTGAATCGGACAGGGTGCATGATGAAAAACTGTTTTTT.